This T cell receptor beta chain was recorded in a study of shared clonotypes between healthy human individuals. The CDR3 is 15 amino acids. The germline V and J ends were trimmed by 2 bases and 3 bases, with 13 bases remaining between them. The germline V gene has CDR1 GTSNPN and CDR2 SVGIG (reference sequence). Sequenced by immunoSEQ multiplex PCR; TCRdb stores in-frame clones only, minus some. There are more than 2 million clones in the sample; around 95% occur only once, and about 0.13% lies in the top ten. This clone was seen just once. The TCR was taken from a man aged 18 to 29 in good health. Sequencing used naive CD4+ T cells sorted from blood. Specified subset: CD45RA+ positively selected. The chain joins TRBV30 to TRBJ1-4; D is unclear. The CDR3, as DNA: TGTGCCTGGAGTTTCTTGGTGGGAGCTAATGAAAAACTGTTTTTT. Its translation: CAWSFLVGANEKLFF.